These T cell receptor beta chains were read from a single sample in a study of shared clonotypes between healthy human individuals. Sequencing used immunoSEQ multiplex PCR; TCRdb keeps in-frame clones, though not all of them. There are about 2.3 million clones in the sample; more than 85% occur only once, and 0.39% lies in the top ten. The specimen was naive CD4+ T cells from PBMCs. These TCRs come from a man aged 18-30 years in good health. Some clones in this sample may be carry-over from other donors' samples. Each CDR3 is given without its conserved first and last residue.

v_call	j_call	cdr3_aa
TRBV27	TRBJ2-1	ASSRWTSGRNNEQF
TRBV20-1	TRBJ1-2	SASPGGYT
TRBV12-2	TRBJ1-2	ASRLVYLGYGYT
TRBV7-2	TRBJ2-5	ASSLADSIRTQY
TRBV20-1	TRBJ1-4	SAKEGEKLF
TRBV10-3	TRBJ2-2	AISGGQLRNTGELF
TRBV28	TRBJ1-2	ASTVNSAYGYT
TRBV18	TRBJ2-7	ASSPGTSGSHEQY
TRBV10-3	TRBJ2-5	AISEVAGESRETQY
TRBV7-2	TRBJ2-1	ASRNRGAEQF
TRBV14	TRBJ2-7	ASSQDWVRLPGPYEQY
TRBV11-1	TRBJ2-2	ASSFSTGELF
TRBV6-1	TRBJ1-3	ASRTGANTIY
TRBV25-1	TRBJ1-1	ASSERQGRQAF
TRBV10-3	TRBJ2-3	ASGHRGTDTQY
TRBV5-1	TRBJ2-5	ASSFSGIQETQY
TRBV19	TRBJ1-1	ASSIIGTGKTEAF
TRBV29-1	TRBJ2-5	SGGEETQY
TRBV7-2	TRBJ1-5	ASSLTFNQPQH
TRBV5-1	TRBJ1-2	ASSPGQGADGYT
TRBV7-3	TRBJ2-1	ASSLTGRPSYNEQF
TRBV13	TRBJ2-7	ASSPLGVYEQY
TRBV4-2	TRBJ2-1	ASSRQTEVAYNEQF
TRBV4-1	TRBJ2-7	ASSWEGQGFYEQY
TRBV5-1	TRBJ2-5	ASNGRQETQY
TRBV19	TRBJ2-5	ASSIDLSPRDSQETQY
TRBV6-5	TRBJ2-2	ASRVQNTGELF
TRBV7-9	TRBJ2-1	ASSHEVLYNEQF
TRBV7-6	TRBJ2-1	ASSQSATSGSREQF
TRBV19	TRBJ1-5	ASGRGSRQPQH
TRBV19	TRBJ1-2	ASSPRTPSPYGYT
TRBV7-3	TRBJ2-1	ASSQTGGRQHNEQF
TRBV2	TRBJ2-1	ASSEARSYNEQF
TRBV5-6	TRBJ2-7	ASSSLAGFNYEQY
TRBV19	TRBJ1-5	ASSRQDNQPQH
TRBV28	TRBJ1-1	ASSLVGKGTEAF
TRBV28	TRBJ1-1	ASSFPGGGPKAF
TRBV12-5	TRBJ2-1	ASGFAYNEQF
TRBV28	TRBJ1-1	ASRPQGWGVDAEAF
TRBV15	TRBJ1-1	ATSRAPLGEAF
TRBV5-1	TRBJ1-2	ASRLGTGTGYIDT
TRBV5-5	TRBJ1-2	ASSLGGLEDGYT
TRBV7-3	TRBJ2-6	ASSLGDTGANVLT
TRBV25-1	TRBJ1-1	ASSVEMNTEAF
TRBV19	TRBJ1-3	ASLRGVGGNTIY
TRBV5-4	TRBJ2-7	ASSFRGARPHEQY
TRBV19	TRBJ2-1	ASTQAGGEQF
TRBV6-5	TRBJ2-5	ASSGGQVGGETQY
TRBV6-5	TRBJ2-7	ASSYSGQGHEQY
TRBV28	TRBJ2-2	ASRTAGGTGELF
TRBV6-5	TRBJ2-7	ASSYYSGSHYEQY
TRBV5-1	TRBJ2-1	ASSHSGSSYNEQF
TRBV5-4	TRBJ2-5	ASSLTGKTQY